These 16 T cell receptor beta chains were all obtained from the same sample, sequenced in a study of cytomegalovirus exposure and HLA in healthy donors. With 60 Vbeta and 13 Jbeta primers, the PCR was carried out. Assay: immunoSEQ multiplex PCR; the TCRdb copy retains only in-frame clones and omits some. Altogether 99,000 or so clones are present, 78% being singletons, with the ten largest covering 1.5% to 2%. Sequenced input: PBMCs. The source of these receptors is a middle-aged woman in good health and CMV-seronegative.

The gene calls are TRBV11-2 and TRBJ2-4; TRBD2 might be the D (7 bases). Per the germline V gene, CDR1 is SGHAT and CDR2 is FQNNGV. The CDR3 contains 14 residues. Trimming took 7 bases from V and 9 from J, leaving 19 bases between them. The CDR3: CASNLGGGEGIQYF. In DNA, the CDR3 is TGTGCCAGCAACCTAGGGGGGGGCGAGGGCATTCAGTACTTC. Full variable domain (missing parts from reference TRBV11-2 and TRBJ2-4): EAGVAQSPRYKIIEKRQSVAFWCNPISGHATLYWYQQILGQGPKLLIQFQNNGVVDDSQLPKDRFSAERLKGVDSTLKIQPAKLEDSAVYLCASNLGGGEGIQYFGAGTRLSVL.

The chain joins TRBV5-1 to TRBJ1-4; D is possibly TRBD1 (6 bases). Per the germline V gene, CDR1 is SGHRS and CDR2 is YFSETQ. The CDR3 extends over 13 amino acids. Trimming took off 4 bases at V and 8 bases at J, with 12 bases between the two ends. CDR3 nucleotide sequence: TGCGCCAGCAGCCAGGGGCTGGGGGAAAAACTGTTTTTT. Protein sequence: CASSQGLGEKLFF.

The chain is built from TRBV19 and TRBJ2-7; TRBD1 agrees at 10 bases. The V segment lost 5 bases and the J segment 6 bases; nucleotides outside the gene matches: 13. CDR1 and CDR2 (germline): LNHDA, SQIVND (reference sequence). This CDR3 spans 16 amino acids. Here the CDR3 reads CASSPALRDRGGEQYF. CDR3 sequence (DNA): TGTGCCAGTAGTCCCGCCCTCCGGGACAGGGGAGGCGAGCAGTACTTC.

V and J are TRBV18 and TRBJ2-1; D perhaps matches TRBD2 (5 bases). CDR1 and CDR2 from the germline V gene are KGHSH and LQKENI. V lost 1 base, J lost 0 bases, and 10 bases lay in between. This CDR3 region has 16 residues. The CDR3 DNA follows: TGTGCCAGCTCACCACGTTTAACTAGCTCCTACAATGAGCAGTTCTTC. Its translation is CASSPRLTSSYNEQFF. The full variable domain, with the rest looked up from reference TRBV18 and TRBJ2-1, is NAGVMQNPRHLVRRRGQEARLRCSPMKGHSHVYWYRQLPEEGLKFMVYLQKENIIDESGMPKERFSAEFPKEGPSILRIQQVVRGDSAAYFCASSPRLTSSYNEQFFGPGTRLTVL.

The J gene is TRBJ1-2, the V gene TRBV15; the D gene is possibly TRBD1 (5 bases). Germline CDR1 and CDR2: LNHNV and YYDKDF (reference sequence). The CDR3 runs to 13 residues. The V gene lost 1 base and the J gene lost 6 bases, with 9 bases spanning the gap. The CDR3 protein is CATSRGSGDGYTF. The CDR3 DNA follows: TGTGCCACCAGCAGAGGCTCGGGGGATGGCTACACCTTC.

This chain joins TRBV5-1 and TRBJ2-1, with D hard to call. There are 11 residues in the CDR3. Germline CDR1 and CDR2: SGHRS and YFSETQ. The ends were cut back, 4 bases at V and 7 bases at J, with 6 bases in the middle. This CDR3 reads CASSGLNEQFF. CDR3 in DNA: TGCGCCAGCAGCGGGCTTAATGAGCAGTTCTTC.

The chain combines TRBV19 with TRBJ2-1; perhaps TRBD2 as D (5 bases). The V and J ends lost 0 bases and 2 bases respectively, with 8 bases between them. The CDR3 has 15 residues. The germline CDR1 and CDR2 sequences are LNHDA and SQIVND (reference sequence). This CDR3 reads CASSIERGPYNEQFF. As DNA, the CDR3 is TGTGCCAGTAGTATAGAACGGGGTCCCTACAATGAGCAGTTCTTC.

The genes are TRBV9 and TRBJ2-3; TRBD2 aligns across 7 bases. The CDR3 runs to 16 residues. V shed 0 bases and J 5 bases; nucleotides not matched to a gene: 9. Germline CDR1 is SGDLS and CDR2 is YYNGEE. The CDR3: CASSVGAGNRRDTQYF. For the CDR3, the DNA is TGTGCCAGCAGCGTAGGAGCGGGAAATAGGAGAGATACGCAGTATTTT.

V is TRBV28 and J is TRBJ1-5; a weak D match, TRBD1 (5 bases). Per germline, CDR1 MDHEN and CDR2 SYDVKM. V was clipped by 3 bases and J by 3 bases, with 9 bases between them. The CDR3 sequence is 14 residues long. CDR3 nucleotide sequence: TGTGCCAGCAGTTTGGGGCGGTTCAATCAGCCCCAGCATTTT. Translating it yields CASSLGRFNQPQHF.

The chain couples TRBV4-3 to TRBJ2-2, with a tentative D call TRBD1 (5 bases). Germline CDR1 is LGHNA and CDR2 is YSLEER. The ends were cut back, 6 bases at V and 0 bases at J, with 8 bases in the middle. The CDR3 spans 14 residues. Here the CDR3 reads CASRRTSNTGELFF. CDR3 in DNA: TGCGCCAGCAGAAGGACATCGAACACCGGGGAGCTGTTTTTT.

The rearrangement links TRBV5-8 to TRBJ1-2; tentatively, D is TRBD1 (6 bases). The V end was cut by 3 bases, the J end by 7 bases, with 19 bases between. CDR3 length: 15 residues. Germline V gene lookup returns CDR1 SGHTS and CDR2 YDEGEE. In DNA, the CDR3 is TGTGCCAGCAGCTCGGACAGTTTAGGGGTTCGTGGCTACACCTTC. This sequence encodes CASSSDSLGVRGYTF.

This sequence joins TRBV7-3 and TRBJ2-1, with D possibly matching TRBD2 (6 bases). Trimming removed 9 bases at V and 5 bases at J, with 14 bases between. CDR3 size: 13 residues. CDR1 and CDR2 (germline): SGHTA, FQGTGA. CDR3 bases: TGTGCCAGTTCCGGGACTCCCCACAATGAGCAGTTCTTC. Translating gives CASSGTPHNEQFF.

CDR3 in DNA: TGCGCCAGCAGCTTGGCCGGAGGTGGCTACACCTTC. This gives the protein CASSLAGGGYTF. V is TRBV5-1 and J is TRBJ1-2, with D uncertain. There are 12 residues in the CDR3. Per the germline V gene, CDR1 is SGHRS and CDR2 is YFSETQ. Trimming stripped 0 bases from V and 7 bases from J, with 7 bases between.

V gene TRBV29-1 combines with J gene TRBJ1-1, with a tentative D call TRBD1 (6 bases). The CDR3 spans 13 residues. Per the germline V gene, CDR1 is SQVTM and CDR2 is ANQGSEA. The V gene lost 7 bases and the J gene lost 0 bases, with 12 bases spanning the gap. The CDR3 sequence is CSGSGHLNTEAFF. The CDR3 region has the DNA TGCAGCGGATCGGGACACCTGAACACTGAAGCTTTCTTT. Filled out from reference TRBV29-1 and TRBJ1-1, the complete variable domain reads SAVISQKPSRDICQRGTSLTIQCQVDSQVTMMFWYRQQPGQSLTLIATANQGSEATYESGFVIDKFPISRPNLTFSTLTVSNMSPEDSSIYLCSGSGHLNTEAFFGQGTRLTVV.

This chain connects TRBV5-8 to TRBJ1-1; the D gene is possibly TRBD1 (5 bases). The germline CDR1 and CDR2 sequences are SGHTS and YDEGEE. Trimming shortened V by 2 bases and J by 4 bases, and 6 bases separated the two germline ends. The CDR3 is 12 amino acids. In nucleotides, the CDR3 is TGTGCCAGCAGCTTCCAGGGCACTGAAGCTTTCTTT. This encodes CASSFQGTEAFF.

The rearrangement uses TRBV15 and TRBJ1-1, with D possibly matching TRBD1 (6 bases). CDR3 size: 14 residues. V lost 5 bases to trimming and J lost 10 bases, with 20 bases between them. Germline CDR1 and CDR2: LNHNV and YYDKDF (reference sequence). CDR3 amino acids: CATSQRTNLGGAFF. CDR3 nucleotides: TGTGCCACCAGCCAACGAACTAACCTAGGGGGAGCTTTCTTT.